Listed below are T cell receptor beta chains from one sample, sequenced in a study of glioma-infiltrating T cells after dendritic cell vaccination. Sequenced by immunoSEQ multiplex PCR; TCRdb stores in-frame clones only, minus some. The table has tens of thousands of clones, around 83% seen once. This material consisted of blood, taken after dendritic cell vaccination. Every receptor here comes from a human donor with glioblastoma. Each CDR3 is given with its conserved first and last residue. Each record gives: clone size, J gene, D gene, V gene, CDR3 DNA, CDR3 protein. A D gene is named only where the DNA matches it firmly. Clone size, where shown, is once, few, many, or a class for clones that have expanded.

. TRBJ1-5 . TRBV5-1 TGCGCCAGCAGCTTGGGTCAGGGAGGGAGCAATCAGCCCCAGCATTTT CASSLGQGGSNQPQHF
. TRBJ1-2 . TRBV2 TGTGCCAGCAGCTACTTGGAGGGAGCCGGCGGCTACACCTTC CASSYLEGAGGYTF
. TRBJ1-5 TRBD1 TRBV11-2 TGTGCCAGCAGCCCCGGGACAGGGGGCGGACAGCCCCAGCATTTT CASSPGTGGGQPQHF
. TRBJ2-1 TRBD2 TRBV4-1 TGCGCCAGCAGCCAAGGCGGGGGGGATTACAATGAGCAGTTCTTC CASSQGGGDYNEQFF
few TRBJ1-4 . TRBV2 TGTGCCAGCGGACGGACAGACAAACTGTTTTTT CASGRTDKLFF
. TRBJ1-2 . TRBV5-1 TGCGCCAGCAGCTTGGGACACCGGGGTGGCGACTACACCTTC CASSLGHRGGDYTF
once TRBJ2-1 TRBD2 TRBV27 TGTGCCAGCTCCAGGGCGGGACTAGCGGGGGGGGTTGAGCAGTTCTTC CASSRAGLAGGVEQFF
. TRBJ2-7 . TRBV5-1 TGCGCCAGCAGCTTGGCTACGGGACTCGATTCCTACGAGCAGTACTTC CASSLATGLDSYEQYF
. TRBJ2-7 TRBD1 TRBV27 TGTGCCAGCAGTTTACGTGACAGGGAGCACGAGCAGTACTTC CASSLRDREHEQYF
. TRBJ1-6 . TRBV7-6 TGTGCCAGCAGCTTATCGGGGGGACCCTCTTATAATTCACCCCTCCACTTT CASSLSGGPSYNSPLHF
. TRBJ1-4 . TRBV5-6 TGTGCCAGCAGCCCGGGACTCGGGGAAAAACTGTTTTTT CASSPGLGEKLFF
few TRBJ1-1 . TRBV9 TGTGCCAGCAGCTCCTGGGGGGACTTATCGAACACTGAAGCTTTCTTT CASSSWGDLSNTEAFF